This T cell receptor beta chain was identified during a study of blood T cell repertoires in COVID-19 (dated by TCRdb to 2020 to 2022). Regarding the research as a whole: Collaborator samples came from the United States, Italy and Spain and covered acute and convalescent phases of COVID-19. The prospective study material was composed of cDNA or gDNA derived from T cells, B-cell-depleted T cells, or PBMCs. The dataset comprised deeply sampled blood TCRbeta repertoires from subjects exposed to, actively infected with, or recovered from COVID-19. A freely available public database, intended as a resource for researchers studying the immune response to SARS-CoV-2, is where the repertoires were released. The samples were drawn from the first 160 participants of the ongoing ImmuneRACE study and from roughly 1,300 subjects provided by 6 global collaborators. Sample metadata almost always included a de-identified subject ID, COVID-19 status, age in years and sex. Where available, HLA class I and class II types were obtained from metadata supplied by the sample provider rather than from assay-based typing. Results the study describes overall, beyond this receptor: How much clinical and demographic metadata was included differed by source and by participant, and the metadata was provided uncurated.

TCRbeta CDR3 regions were amplified from genomic DNA using the immunoSEQ Assay, a bias-controlled multiplex PCR. Per the source publication's procedure: The number of nucleated cells in each sample was estimated by amplification of reference gene primers within the assay. Sequence reads were collapsed and filtered to measure the absolute abundance of every unique TCRbeta CDR3 rearrangement. For each sample, productive Simpson clonality was calculated as the square root of Simpson's diversity index across productive rearrangements. TCRdb stores this immuneACCESS table with in-frame sequences only. Part of the clones is absent; in the studies checked, under half of the shortfall reflects unresolved V genes, and no reason is known for the rest. D and trimming were read from the DNA, whereas the V and J calls and clone size are those reported in that table. The sample includes under 80,000 clones, with more than 75% observed a single time. The ten largest clones add up to roughly 12% of the sample.

There are 14 amino acids in the CDR3, from cysteine to phenylalanine inclusive. Solely the CDR3 DNA is kept, with 42 bases framed from the first base. V is pared back by 1 base and J by 3 bases, with 7 bases lying between the germline termini. The germline V gene (reference sequence) gives CDR1 as LNHNV and CDR2 as YYDKDF. Whole blood was collected in K2EDTA tubes by collaborating institutions according to the institutions' own protocols. Collaborator samples were shipped for TCRbeta analysis as frozen whole blood, isolated PBMCs, or DNA extracted from either sample type. Remarks on this clone: The antigen it binds to is not known. Per-base qualities were not stored, and no clone one base away is much larger.

The TCR sequence derives from a human donor in a cohort sampled during active COVID-19. The V and J segments used are TRBV15 and TRBJ2-1; too little of a D gene remains to name it. What was sequenced was peripheral blood. In nucleotide form, the sequence is TGTGCCACCAGCAGAGGAGTTCTCTACAATGAGCAGTTCTTC. Its translation is CATSRGVLYNEQFF.